Following are 30 T cell receptor beta chains from one sample sequenced in a study of T cells after yellow fever vaccination. TCRdb itself ran the 5' RACE reads through MiXCR, one entry per CDR3 protein. The table lists 500,000 to 650,000 distinct CDR3 sequences, roughly 17% of them singletons, with around 16% in the top ten. This sample comprised PBMCs, obtained less than 6 days after the first yellow fever vaccination. The receptors shown here come from a man aged 18 to 30 who received the YFV17D yellow fever vaccine.

This clonotype was counted between two and nine times. The chain has TRBV5-5 and TRBJ2-7, with 11 bases fitting TRBD1. CDR1 is SGHKS, CDR2 YYEKEE, per germline (reference sequence). This CDR3 comprises 13 residues. The V and J ends lost 0 bases and 12 bases, in that order; junction bases with no gene match: 5. CDR3 loop: CASSLGTGGVGYF. For the CDR3, the DNA is TGTGCCAGCAGCTTGGGGACAGGGGGCGTCGGGTACTTC.

V and J are TRBV5-1 and TRBJ1-1, with no clear D. V was clipped by 0 bases and J by 2 bases, with 17 bases between them. The CDR3 runs to 17 residues. Germline CDR1 and CDR2: SGHRS and YFSETQ. DNA for the CDR3: TGCGCCAGCAGCTTGGACCGGTCGGGTGATCCAAACACTGAAGCTTTCTTT. Protein product: CASSLDRSGDPNTEAFF.

This clonotype was seen a few times. The V gene is TRBV7-2, the J gene TRBJ2-2; possibly TRBD1 for D (5 bases). V was shortened by 4 bases and J by 7 bases, with 19 bases between the two germline ends. Germline-derived CDR1 and CDR2 are SGHTA and FQGNSA. The CDR3 is made up of 16 amino acids. The CDR3 reads CASSSGWGRVNGELFF. For the CDR3, the DNA is TGTGCCAGCAGCTCCGGCTGGGGCAGGGTTAACGGGGAGCTGTTTTTT.

This clonotype was seen only a few times. The genes are TRBV3-1 and TRBJ2-5; 7 nucleotides agree with TRBD2. Looked up from germline, CDR1 is LGHDT and CDR2 is YNNKEL (reference sequence). V was pared by 6 bases and J by 2 bases, with 6 bases of the junction left unmatched. There are 14 residues in the CDR3. The chain's CDR3 is CASRGSGVQETQYF. The CDR3 DNA sequence: TGTGCCAGCAGAGGAAGCGGGGTTCAAGAGACCCAGTACTTC.

This clonotype was picked up a small number of times. The V call is TRBV29-1, the J call TRBJ2-2; D is possibly TRBD1 (6 bases). Trimming removed 0 bases from V and 4 bases from J, with 9 bases in between. The CDR3 covers 14 residues. Germline lookup yields CDR1 SQVTM and CDR2 ANQGSEA. CDR3 DNA: TGCAGCGTTGAAGATCCACAGGGCACCGGGGAGCTGTTTTTT. Encoded protein: CSVEDPQGTGELFF.

V and J are TRBV29-1 and TRBJ2-7, with a tentative D call TRBD2 (6 bases). V was clipped by 4 bases and J by 4 bases, with 11 bases between them. The CDR3 has 12 residues. CDR1 and CDR2 (germline): SQVTM, ANQGSEA. The CDR3 DNA reads TGCAGCGTTGTTGGGGGAGGATACGAGCAGTACTTC. Its translation: CSVVGGGYEQYF.

This clonotype was picked up a small number of times. The chain couples TRBV19 to TRBJ2-3; tentative D call: TRBD2 (6 bases). V dropped 0 bases and J dropped 1 base, with 17 bases sitting between them. CDR1 and CDR2 from the germline V gene are LNHDA and SQIVND (reference sequence). The CDR3 loop spans 18 amino acids. DNA for the CDR3: TGTGCCAGTAGTATAGATGATCGCCCAACGGGGGGCACAGATACGCAGTATTTT. Translation gives CASSIDDRPTGGTDTQYF. Variable domain in full (rest from reference TRBV19 and TRBJ2-3): DGGITQSPKYLFRKEGQNVTLSCEQNLNHDAMYWYRQDPGQGLRLIYYSQIVNDFQKGDIAEGYSVSREKKESFPLTVTSAQKNPTAFYLCASSIDDRPTGGTDTQYFGPGTRLTVL.

The genes are TRBV3-1 and TRBJ2-7; D gene unclear. The CDR3 is 14 residues long. Germline V lookup: CDR1 LGHDT, CDR2 YNNKEL (reference sequence). V gave up 4 bases and J gave up 3 bases, with 13 bases separating them. The chain's CDR3 is CASSLTRPVYEQYF. For the CDR3, the DNA is TGTGCCAGCAGCCTCACCCGACCCGTCTACGAGCAGTACTTC.

This clonotype has just a few counts. The genes are TRBV7-9 and TRBJ2-3, with 9 positions matching TRBD1. Germline V gives CDR1 SEHNR, CDR2 FQNEAQ (reference sequence). Losses at the gene ends were 4 bases for V and 4 bases for J; bases not matched to a gene: 3. This CDR3 comprises 14 residues. The CDR3 loop is CASSSHRGPDTQYF. The CDR3 region has the DNA TGTGCCAGCAGCTCGCACAGGGGGCCAGATACGCAGTATTTT.

This clonotype was seen at least ten times. The chain has TRBV12-3 or TRBV12-4 and TRBJ2-2; D is perhaps TRBD1 or TRBD2 (5 bases each). V lost 1 base, J lost 4 bases, and 7 bases lay in between. This CDR3 spans 14 amino acids. For the CDR3, the DNA is TGTGCCAGCAGTTTAGGAGGGGCCACCGGGGAGCTGTTTTTT. Encoded protein: CASSLGGATGELFF.

In this sample, this clonotype turned up once. The chain is built from TRBV7-9 and TRBJ2-7, with 8 nucleotides matching TRBD2. Germline V CDR1 and CDR2: SEHNR, FQNEAQ (reference sequence). V lost 6 bases and J lost 6; bases outside the gene matches: 7. This CDR3 is 13 amino acids long. The CDR3 DNA reads TGTGCCAGCAGGGAATCCGGGGGGGGCGAGCAGTACTTC. Translating it yields CASRESGGGEQYF.

This sequence joins TRBV28 and TRBJ2-4; TRBD1 might be the D (6 bases). Trimming cost V 3 bases and J 5 bases, with 17 bases left between them. The CDR3 has 16 residues. CDR1 is MDHEN, CDR2 SYDVKM, per germline. The CDR3, as DNA: TGTGCCAGCAGTTTTCACAGGGTTCGAGGAGAAAACATTCAGTACTTC. Translated: CASSFHRVRGENIQYF.

V is TRBV7-2 and J is TRBJ1-1; D gene uncertain. The CDR3 consists of 14 residues. CDR1 SGHTA and CDR2 FQGNSA come from the germline V gene. Trimming stripped 5 bases from V and 3 bases from J, with 13 bases between. The CDR3 sequence: CASSGDAVYTEAFF. CDR3 DNA: TGTGCCAGCAGCGGAGACGCAGTTTACACTGAAGCTTTCTTT.

The CDR3 DNA is TGTGCCAGCAGTTACCCGACCGACCCACAGGCCCAGTACTTC. It translates to CASSYPTDPQAQYF. The chain carries TRBV6-5 and TRBJ2-5, with a weak D call TRBD1 (5 bases). This CDR3 region has 14 residues. V was trimmed by 2 bases and J by 9 bases, leaving 16 bases between them. Germline V gene sequence: CDR1 MNHEY, CDR2 SVGAGI.

This clonotype was detected a few times. The chain carries TRBV10-3 and TRBJ2-5; TRBD1 or TRBD2 may be the D gene (6 bases each). The CDR3 length is 12 residues. Trimming stripped 8 bases from V and 1 base from J, with 8 bases between. The germline V gene has CDR1 ENHRY and CDR2 SYGVKD. The CDR3 sequence is CAIGGLQETQYF. The CDR3 DNA sequence: TGTGCCATCGGGGGGCTCCAAGAGACCCAGTACTTC.

The chain couples TRBV5-1 to TRBJ2-2, with a weak D call TRBD1 (6 bases). V was shortened by 3 bases and J by 2 bases, with 17 bases between the two germline ends. CDR3 size: 17 residues. The germline gives CDR1 SGHRS, CDR2 YFSETQ. In nucleotides, the CDR3 is TGCGCCAGCAGCTGGACCCCCGGGACACTTAACACCGGGGAGCTGTTTTTT. Encoded protein: CASSWTPGTLNTGELFF.

This clonotype was picked up many times. This chain joins TRBV9 and TRBJ2-5; possibly TRBD1 or TRBD2 for D (6 bases each). V lost 0 bases to trimming and J lost 1 base, with 10 bases between them. Germline lookup yields CDR1 SGDLS and CDR2 YYNGEE. The CDR3 spans 15 residues. CDR3 protein: CASSVAGGLQETQYF. CDR3 bases: TGTGCCAGCAGCGTAGCCGGGGGCCTCCAAGAGACCCAGTACTTC. Using reference TRBV9 and TRBJ2-5 for the parts outside the CDR3, the full variable domain is DSGVTQTPKHLITATGQRVTLRCSPRSGDLSVYWYQQSLDQGLQFLIQYYNGEERAKGNILERFSAQQFPDLHSELNLSSLELGDSALYFCASSVAGGLQETQYFGPGTRLLVL.

This clonotype has more than one count but fewer than ten. The rearrangement uses TRBV6-4 and TRBJ2-5; D remains unclear. The CDR3 is 15 residues long. With 6 bases removed from V and 5 bases from J, the gap between germline ends came to 19 bases. Germline V CDR1 and CDR2: MRHNA, SNTAGT. As DNA, the CDR3 is TGTGCCAGCAGCCCATTCGGGCTAGTGGGTGAGACCCAGTACTTC. Amino acids: CASSPFGLVGETQYF.

The chain joins TRBV4-3 to TRBJ2-2; tentative D call: TRBD1 (6 bases). The CDR3 extends over 15 amino acids. The germline V gene has CDR1 LGHNA and CDR2 YSLEER. V gave up 2 bases and J gave up 5 bases, with 12 bases separating them. CDR3 region: CASSQLTGRTGELFF. The DNA for the CDR3 is TGCGCCAGCAGCCAACTTACAGGGCGAACCGGGGAGCTGTTTTTT.

This clonotype was counted only a few times. The genes are TRBV5-6 and TRBJ2-2; D tentatively fits TRBD1 or TRBD2 (5 bases each). V was pared by 3 bases and J by 6 bases, with 15 bases between. Germline CDR1 SGHDT, CDR2 YYEEEE. The CDR3 consists of 15 residues. The CDR3 DNA sequence: TGTGCCAGCAGCTGGCCTCGGGGCCCGCCCGGGGAGCTGTTTTTT. Translated: CASSWPRGPPGELFF.

This chain uses TRBV21-1 with TRBJ2-4; the D call of TRBD1 is as the table states it, not checked on the DNA. TRBV21-1 constitutes a pseudogene. The length of the CDR3 is 13 residues. CDR3 in DNA: TGTGCCAGCAGCAAACCCTGTGGACGCATTCAGTACTTC. Translated, it gives CASSKPCGRIQYF.

This clonotype has only a few counts. V and J are TRBV27 and TRBJ2-2, with D possibly matching TRBD2 (7 bases). The CDR3 runs to 14 residues. The germline CDR1 and CDR2 sequences are MNHEY and SMNVEV (reference sequence). Trimming removed 7 bases from V and 5 bases from J, with 14 bases in between. CDR3: CASNGGPYTGELFF. The DNA of the CDR3 is TGTGCCAGCAACGGGGGGCCTTATACCGGGGAGCTGTTTTTT.

A few counts support this clonotype. This chain uses TRBV11-1 with TRBJ2-1, with D possibly being TRBD1 (6 bases). Trimming took 5 bases from V and 3 from J, leaving 14 bases between them. This CDR3 is 15 amino acids long. From germline, CDR1 is SGHAT and CDR2 FQDESV (reference sequence). The CDR3 region has the DNA TGTGCCAGCAGCCTCGGACAGCCTATCTACAATGAGCAGTTCTTC. It translates to CASSLGQPIYNEQFF. The full variable domain, with the rest looked up from reference TRBV11-1 and TRBJ2-1, is EAEVAQSPRYKITEKSQAVAFWCDPISGHATLYWYRQILGQGPELLVQFQDESVVDDSQLPKDRFSAERLKGVDSTLKIQPAELGDSAMYLCASSLGQPIYNEQFFGPGTRLTVL.

V usage is TRBV10-3 and J usage is TRBJ1-2, with TRBD1 identical over 8 bases. The CDR3 loop spans 13 amino acids. Trimming at V came to 11 bases and at J to 4 bases, leaving 9 bases not matched to a gene. Germline loops: CDR1 ENHRY, CDR2 SYGVKD. The CDR3 region has the DNA TGTGCCGCCCTGGACAGGGCGGTCTATGGCTACACCTTC. Protein: CAALDRAVYGYTF.

The J gene is TRBJ2-5, the V gene TRBV4-3; D gene unclear. The CDR3 is 15 amino acids. Trimming left V 1 base short and J 1 base short, with 10 bases between. In germline, CDR1 is LGHNA, CDR2 YSLEER. The CDR3 DNA follows: TGCGCCAGCAGCCAAGTGGAGTCCCTCCAAGAGACCCAGTACTTC. Translated: CASSQVESLQETQYF.

This chain links TRBV30 with TRBJ1-1; D remains ambiguous. Germline assignment: CDR1 GTSNPN and CDR2 SVGIG (reference sequence). Trimming removed 3 bases at V and 3 bases at J, with 5 bases between. This CDR3 has 11 amino acids. The CDR3 DNA sequence: TGTGCCTGGAGACGGGACACTGAAGCTTTCTTT. This translates into CAWRRDTEAFF.

The gene calls are TRBV7-9 and TRBJ1-1; unclear D gene. The germline V gene has CDR1 SEHNR and CDR2 FQNEAQ (reference sequence). Trimming stripped 5 bases from V and 0 bases from J, with 10 bases between. The CDR3 is made up of 14 amino acids. The DNA of the CDR3 is TGTGCCAGCAGCCAAGACGGAATGAACACTGAAGCTTTCTTT. Translation gives CASSQDGMNTEAFF.

The rearrangement links TRBV18 to TRBJ2-5; the D gene is possibly TRBD2 (7 bases). There are 15 residues in the CDR3. The V and J ends lost 3 bases and 5 bases respectively, with 16 bases between them. Germline V CDR1 and CDR2: KGHSH, LQKENI. The CDR3 DNA sequence: TGTGCCAGCTCACCTGGGGGGGCGAATGCTGAGACCCAGTACTTC. It codes for CASSPGGANAETQYF.

The chain joins TRBV14 to TRBJ1-5; D call uncertain. Trimming shortened V by 0 bases and J by 5 bases, and 14 bases separated the two germline ends. The CDR3 runs to 16 residues. Germline loops: CDR1 SGHDN, CDR2 FVKESK. DNA of the CDR3: TGTGCCAGCAGCCAAGAGCTAGTAGAGGGTTATCAGCCCCAGCATTTT. This codes for CASSQELVEGYQPQHF.

Concerning this clonotype: A much larger clone lies one base from this, so it may be a read error. The conserved phenylalanine or tryptophan is not found at the CDR3 terminus, so this likely reflects a read error. The chain links TRBV12-3 or TRBV12-4 to TRBJ2-6; no reliable D call. This CDR3 has 15 residues. V was cut by 2 bases and J by 0 bases, with 5 bases left in between. This CDR3 is CASSLWGSGANVLTS. The CDR3 region has the DNA TGTGCCAGCAGTTTATGGGGCTCTGGGGCCAACGTCCTGACTTCC.